This TCR beta chain came from a study of blood T cell repertoires in COVID-19. Study information: Samples taken during acute and convalescent COVID-19 were collected in the United States, Italy and Spain. Nucleic acid was either cDNA or gDNA, and it came from T cells, B-cell-depleted T cells, or PBMCs.

This CDR3 region has 16 residues. With V trimmed by 4 bases and J by 1 base, 4 bases remained unmatched. Germline V gene sequence: CDR1 SEHNR, CDR2 FQNEAQ (reference sequence). Authors' processing steps: Estimates of nucleated cell counts were drawn from the amplification of reference gene primers. The data were produced by immunoSEQ multiplex PCR, yet TCRdb's version contains in-frame clones alone and is incomplete. That table is the source of V, J and clone size, and D and trimming were worked out from the DNA. Of about 120,000 clones listed, roughly four fifths were seen once; the top ten hold roughly 2.7%.

V and J are TRBV7-9 and TRBJ2-6; 7 bases map to TRBD2. The sample comprised peripheral blood. The receptor comes from a man aged 50 or older with acute or convalescent COVID-19. The CDR3 here is CASSYPGGSGANVLTF. The CDR3 DNA is TGTGCCAGCAGCTATCCGGGGGGATCTGGGGCCAACGTCCTGACTTTC. Full variable domain (outside the CDR3, taken from reference TRBV7-9 and TRBJ2-6): DTGVSQNPRHKITKRGQNVTFRCDPISEHNRLYWYRQTLGQGPEFLTYFQNEAQLEKSRLLSDRFSAERPKGSFSTLEIQRTEQGDSAMYLCASSYPGGSGANVLTFGAGSRLTVL.